These 18 T cell receptor beta chains came from one sample sequenced in a study of T cell changes during pregnancy in multiple sclerosis. Here immunoSEQ multiplex PCR was the method, and the copy in TCRdb shows in-frame clones only, minus some. The table records 65,000 to 85,000 clones, approximately 91% of them present only once. This sample comprised CD4+ T cells from peripheral blood mononuclear cells, obtained after pregnancy. These receptors all come from a female donor with multiple sclerosis, enrolled in a pregnancy study.

The chain links TRBV5-1 to TRBJ2-2; TRBD2 matches at 9 bases. There are 16 residues in the CDR3. Germline CDR1 SGHRS, CDR2 YFSETQ. Unmatched junction bases numbered 9, after V lost 4 bases and J lost 5 bases. In DNA, the CDR3 is TGCGCCAGCAGCCGCGGGGGGGGTGAAAAAACCGGGGAGCTGTTTTTT. The encoded protein is CASSRGGGEKTGELFF.

The V call is TRBV4-1, the J call TRBJ2-4, with 7 bases lining up with TRBD2. Per the germline V gene, CDR1 is MGHRA and CDR2 is YSYEKL. The CDR3 covers 17 residues. With V trimmed by 3 bases and J by 0 bases, 8 bases remained unmatched. The CDR3 coding sequence is TGCGCCAGCAGCCACGATACTAGCGCTCAAGCCAAAAACATTCAGTACTTC. Translated: CASSHDTSAQAKNIQYF.

V and J are TRBV11-2 and TRBJ2-2; a possible D gene is TRBD2 (6 bases). This CDR3 is 17 amino acids long. The V gene's germline CDR1 is SGHAT and CDR2 FQNNGV. Trimming removed 3 bases from V and 3 bases from J, with 17 bases in between. The CDR3 reads CASSFRWGGVDTGELFF. As DNA, the CDR3 is TGTGCCAGCAGCTTCAGGTGGGGCGGGGTTGACACCGGGGAGCTGTTTTTT. Full variable domain (remainder filled in from reference TRBV11-2 and TRBJ2-2): EAGVAQSPRYKIIEKRQSVAFWCNPISGHATLYWYQQILGQGPKLLIQFQNNGVVDDSQLPKDRFSAERLKGVDSTLKIQPAKLEDSAVYLCASSFRWGGVDTGELFFGEGSRLTVL.

The table lists this clone with a count of one. This chain uses TRBV6-5 with TRBJ1-1, with 7 bases identical to TRBD1. Losses at the gene ends were 1 base for V and 1 base for J; bases not matched to a gene: 3. Germline CDR1 and CDR2: MNHEY and SVGAGI. This CDR3 contains 15 residues. DNA for the CDR3: TGTGCCAGCAGTTACTACAGGGGTGCGAACACTGAAGCTTTCTTT. Its protein product is CASSYYRGANTEAFF.

The rearrangement joins TRBV30 to TRBJ1-5; maybe TRBD1 (5 bases). The germline gives CDR1 GTSNPN, CDR2 SVGIG (reference sequence). Trimming cost V 3 bases and J 3 bases, with 9 bases left between them. CDR3 length: 13 amino acids. This CDR3 is CAWSQGFNQPQHF. The CDR3 DNA is TGTGCCTGGAGCCAGGGATTCAATCAGCCCCAGCATTTT.

This rearrangement joins TRBV5-5 to TRBJ1-1, with 9 bases that match TRBD1. V lost 4 bases and J lost 1; bases outside the gene matches: 11. CDR1 is SGHKS, CDR2 YYEKEE, per germline (reference sequence). The CDR3 extends over 17 amino acids. The CDR3 sequence: CASSRGQGGATNTEAFF. For the CDR3, the DNA is TGTGCCAGCAGCCGGGGACAGGGAGGGGCGACGAACACTGAAGCTTTCTTT.

CDR3 residues: CASSQPGGGAYEQYF. Written as DNA, the CDR3 is TGTGCCAGCAGCCAACCCGGGGGGGGCGCCTACGAGCAGTACTTC. J is TRBJ2-7 and V is TRBV4-2; 8 bases fit TRBD2. Germline CDR1 and CDR2: LGHNA and YNFKEQ. The V segment lost 2 bases and the J segment 2 bases; nucleotides outside the gene matches: 5. There are 15 residues in the CDR3.

Here the CDR3 DNA reads TGCGCCAGCAGCCACCGAACCCGTACGAGCTACAATGAGCAGTTCTTC. Translated: CASSHRTRTSYNEQFF. This rearrangement joins TRBV4-1 to TRBJ2-1; the D is unclear. V gave up 3 bases and J gave up 3 bases, with 15 bases separating them. CDR3 length: 16 residues. Germline CDR1 and CDR2: MGHRA and YSYEKL.

Notes on this clone: Other DNA sequences from this sample encode an identical CDR3 as well. This chain uses TRBV11-2 with TRBJ2-5; D perhaps matches TRBD2 (6 bases). This CDR3 is 13 amino acids long. Germline V gene sequence: CDR1 SGHAT, CDR2 FQNNGV. V lost 0 bases to trimming and J lost 5 bases, with 7 bases between them. The CDR3 region has the DNA TGTGCCAGCAGCTTAGATCGGGGGGAGACCCAGTACTTC. Encoded protein: CASSLDRGETQYF.

The sample holds one count of this clone. The chain recombines TRBV9 with TRBJ2-1, with 12 positions matching TRBD2. V dropped 0 bases and J dropped 6; count of bases not matched to a gene: 4. The CDR3 spans 16 residues. Germline V gene data show CDR1 as SGDLS and CDR2 as YYNGEE. The CDR3 sequence is CASSVALAGGPNEQFF. As DNA, the CDR3 is TGTGCCAGCAGCGTAGCTCTAGCGGGAGGGCCCAATGAGCAGTTCTTC.

The rearrangement joins TRBV6-5 to TRBJ1-4, with 8 positions matching TRBD1. This CDR3 comprises 15 residues. CDR1 and CDR2 from the germline V gene are MNHEY and SVGAGI. V lost 0 bases to trimming and J lost 6 bases; unmatched junction nucleotides: 3. The CDR3 loop reads CASSYSPGGDEKLFF. Here the CDR3 DNA reads TGTGCCAGCAGTTACTCCCCAGGGGGCGATGAAAAACTGTTTTTT.

The rearrangement links TRBV28 to TRBJ1-1; 10 nucleotides match TRBD1. V lost 6 bases and J lost 5; bases outside the gene matches: 3. The CDR3 extends over 13 amino acids. In germline, CDR1 is MDHEN, CDR2 SYDVKM. The CDR3, as DNA: TGTGCCAGCAGGACAGGGGGCCGGACTGAAGCTTTCTTT. This translates into CASRTGGRTEAFF.

The chain recombines TRBV5-1 with TRBJ1-5; 8 bases line up with TRBD1. CDR3 length: 18 residues. J gave up 0 bases and V 0 bases, and 8 bases lay outside the gene matches. CDR1 and CDR2 (germline): SGHRS, YFSETQ. For the CDR3, the DNA is TGCGCCAGCAGCTTGGGGGGGGACAGGTCGTATAGCAATCAGCCCCAGCATTTT. Translating it yields CASSLGGDRSYSNQPQHF.

The CDR3 loop reads CASSTMGQGHETQYF. DNA of the CDR3: TGTGCCAGTAGTACGATGGGACAGGGGCACGAGACCCAGTACTTC. The chain couples TRBV19 to TRBJ2-5; the match to TRBD1 covers 10 bases. The CDR3 is 15 amino acids. The germline V gene encodes CDR1 LNHDA and CDR2 SQIVND (reference sequence). V trimming: 4 bases; J trimming: 5 bases; junction bases outside the gene matches: 7.

V gene TRBV4-2 combines with J gene TRBJ1-3; TRBD1 aligns across 9 bases. The germline CDR1 and CDR2 sequences are LGHNA and YNFKEQ. V was clipped by 3 bases and J by 2 bases; unmatched bases: 8. CDR3 length equals 17 residues. CDR3: CASSQIQGARTGNTIYF. The CDR3 nucleotides are TGTGCCAGCAGCCAGATACAGGGGGCAAGAACTGGAAACACCATATATTTT.

This chain uses TRBV15 with TRBJ2-1; D remains unclear. Trimming left V 5 bases short and J 7 bases short, with 21 bases between. Germline V CDR1 and CDR2: LNHNV, YYDKDF (reference sequence). The CDR3 sequence is 16 residues long. CDR3 coding DNA: TGTGCCACCAGCCTTGCAGAGGCTGCGGAGACGAATGAGCAGTTCTTC. Protein product: CATSLAEAAETNEQFF.

J is TRBJ1-2 and V is TRBV6-1, with a possible D match to TRBD1 (6 bases). Germline values: CDR1 MNHNS, CDR2 SASEGT. This CDR3 spans 15 amino acids. Trimming removed 6 bases at V and 3 bases at J, with 17 bases between. The CDR3 nucleotides are TGTGCCAGCAGCGACACAGGGTATGGACACTATGGCTACACCTTC. As protein: CASSDTGYGHYGYTF.

The genes are TRBV19 and TRBJ1-4; TRBD1 matches at 7 bases. V shed 9 bases and J 8 bases; nucleotides not matched to a gene: 15. The CDR3 runs to 15 residues. Germline CDR1 reads LNHDA; CDR2 reads SQIVND (reference sequence). CDR3 loop: CASRNFRGPDEKLFF. DNA of the CDR3: TGTGCCAGCCGTAACTTTAGGGGGCCTGACGAAAAACTGTTTTTT.